This record concerns one T cell receptor (beta chain) sequence. Its target is not known. This record comes from a study of response to subunit inactivated influenza vaccine. Whole-study results and caveats: Authors suggested seasonal influenza vaccinations each recruit few new T cells.

Trimming took off 3 bases at V and 0 bases at J, with 7 bases between the two ends. This CDR3 is built from 14 residues. TCRdb analysed the RT-PCR reads with MiXCR anew, one entry per CDR3 protein. The table shows 550,000 to 600,000 distinct CDR3 sequences, with around 11% occurring only once. The J gene is TRBJ2-3, the V gene TRBV12-3 or TRBV12-4; D is undetermined. Sequencing was performed on PBMCs from blood, taken on the day of vaccination. This clonotype was obtained from a man in his forties or fifties who received an inactivated influenza vaccine. DNA for the CDR3: TGTGCCAGCAGTTTCCCTTATAGCACAGATACGCAGTATTTT. Residues: CASSFPYSTDTQYF.